The present TCR beta chain was sequenced within a study of blood T cell repertoires in COVID-19. Produced via immunoSEQ multiplex PCR; TCRdb's table is partial and in-frame only. There are about 86,000 clones in the sample; approximately 80% occur only once, and 30% to 35% lies in the top ten. The specimen sequenced was peripheral blood. This clonotype was obtained from a woman at least 80 years old with active or convalescent COVID-19.

The CDR3 sequence: CASQDIRNQPQHF. CDR3 in DNA: TGTGCCAGCCAGGACATCCGGAATCAGCCCCAGCATTTT. The chain recombines TRBV28 with TRBJ1-5; TRBD1 might be the D (5 bases). V lost 8 bases and J 4 bases, leaving 12 bases between the germline ends. The CDR3 runs 13 residues. The germline gives CDR1 MDHEN, CDR2 SYDVKM.